Presented here are 10 T cell receptor beta chains from one specimen sequenced in a study of T cells in localized non-small cell lung cancer. TCRdb's table, derived via immunoSEQ multiplex PCR, lists solely in-frame clones and lacks some. This sample has 15,000 to 20,000 clones, with over 70% found just once. Sample: peripheral blood, taken before any cancer treatment. The receptors originated from an older male donor with stage I lung adenocarcinoma.

Only a few counts were recorded for this clone. The J gene is TRBJ2-2, the V gene TRBV2, with 10 bases matching TRBD1. The CDR3 totals 14 residues. Germline CDR1 is SNHLY and CDR2 is FYNNEI. The ends lost 7 bases at V and 5 bases at J; junction bases unmatched: 4. The CDR3 is CASIEGQGTGELFF. The CDR3 nucleotides read TGTGCCAGCATAGAGGGACAGGGGACCGGGGAGCTGTTTTTT.

This chain connects TRBV2 to TRBJ2-7; D may correspond to TRBD1 or TRBD2 (5 bases each). The CDR3 covers 13 residues. V was shortened by 0 bases and J by 7 bases, with 10 bases between the two germline ends. Germline CDR1 reads SNHLY; CDR2 reads FYNNEI. Here the CDR3 DNA reads TGTGCCAGCAGTGAAGCCGGGGCCCCTGAGCAGTACTTC. Amino acid sequence: CASSEAGAPEQYF.

This clone was seen only once. The chain is built from TRBV10-3 and TRBJ1-5; D perhaps matches TRBD1 (5 bases). Germline V gene data show CDR1 as ENHRY and CDR2 as SYGVKD. The V end lost 2 bases, the J end lost 6 bases, and 11 bases lay between the germline ends. This CDR3 is 14 amino acids long. CDR3 sequence: CAISEMGGTQPQHF. CDR3 nucleotide sequence: TGTGCCATCAGTGAGATGGGGGGTACTCAGCCCCAGCATTTT.

This clone was seen a handful of times. J is TRBJ2-3 and V is TRBV10-1, with D possibly TRBD2 on 6 matching bases. The germline gives CDR1 WNHNN, CDR2 SYGVQD (reference sequence). CDR3 length: 14 residues. The ends were cut back, 0 bases at V and 5 bases at J, with 9 bases in the middle. DNA for the CDR3: TGCGCCAGCAGTGAGTCAGGCGGGATAGATACGCAGTATTTT. Protein: CASSESGGIDTQYF.

The chain carries TRBV19 and TRBJ2-3; 9 positions match TRBD2. The trim removed 1 base at V and 5 bases at J, leaving 4 bases unmatched. The CDR3 is made up of 15 amino acids. Germline CDR1 LNHDA, CDR2 SQIVND (reference sequence). CDR3 region: CASSIGRGGRDTQYF. The CDR3 coding sequence is TGTGCCAGTAGTATAGGGCGGGGGGGCCGAGATACGCAGTATTTT.

The J gene is TRBJ2-7, the V gene TRBV2; D might be TRBD2 (5 bases). Germline V gene data show CDR1 as SNHLY and CDR2 as FYNNEI. V was trimmed by 7 bases and J by 3 bases, leaving 16 bases between them. This CDR3 has 14 residues. The CDR3 sequence is CASTRLVGGYEQYF. The CDR3 DNA reads as TGTGCCAGCACCCGGCTCGTAGGAGGCTACGAGCAGTACTTC.

This clone came up a few times. The V gene is TRBV7-6, the J gene TRBJ2-5, with D possibly matching TRBD2 (6 bases). With 1 base removed from V and 5 bases from J, the gap between germline ends came to 11 bases. The CDR3 covers 14 residues. Germline V gene sequence: CDR1 SGHVS, CDR2 FNYEAQ. DNA for the CDR3: TGTGCCAGCAGCTTAGGTTTGGGGAGGGAGACCCAGTACTTC. It specifies CASSLGLGRETQYF.

The V call is TRBV27, the J call TRBJ1-2; a possible D gene is TRBD1 (6 bases). Germline V gene sequence: CDR1 MNHEY, CDR2 SMNVEV (reference sequence). The CDR3 totals 12 residues. V gave up 8 bases and J gave up 5 bases, with 12 bases separating them. CDR3 nucleotides: TGTGCCAGCGCCGACAGGCTTTATGGCTACACCTTC. Translation gives CASADRLYGYTF.

V and J are TRBV19 and TRBJ2-7; tentative D call: TRBD2 (6 bases). The CDR3 spans 13 residues. Germline loops: CDR1 LNHDA, CDR2 SQIVND (reference sequence). Trimming pared 5 bases from V and 3 bases from J, leaving 11 bases between. The CDR3 sequence: CASSAGQGYEQYF. The CDR3 DNA sequence: TGTGCCAGTAGTGCGGGGCAAGGCTACGAGCAGTACTTC.

The V gene is TRBV2, the J gene TRBJ2-2; D is uncertain. The V end was cut by 4 bases, the J end by 4 bases, with 7 bases between. Germline values: CDR1 SNHLY, CDR2 FYNNEI. This CDR3 has 13 residues. CDR3 sequence reads: CASSVPVTGELFF. The CDR3 nucleotides are TGTGCCAGCAGTGTACCAGTCACCGGGGAGCTGTTTTTT.